This entry concerns a single T cell receptor beta chain. The antigen remains undetermined. The sample's time point: recipient sample about 28 days before transplant, after cytoreduction. The data were obtained in a study of T cell clonotyping in hematopoietic cell transplantation. Study-wide results and limits: After transplant, recipient diversity fell while pathologically expanded clonotypes grew through day 180. Without cell sorting, CD4 versus CD8 contributions remain unresolved.

The CDR3 is made up of 15 amino acids. The J segment lost 5 bases and the V segment lost 0 bases, leaving 5 bases of the junction unmatched. Germline-derived CDR1 and CDR2 are GTSNPN and SVGIG (reference sequence). The repertoire was sequenced with immunoSEQ multiplex PCR; TCRdb's copy has only in-frame clones and lacks some. The sample lists 45,000 or so clones, around 83% seen once, with 5.3% in the top ten. The chain employs TRBV30 and TRBJ2-1; 9 nucleotides match TRBD2. The source is a man between 60 and 75 years old with myelodysplastic syndrome. Some clones in this sample may be carry-over from other donors' samples. The input for sequencing was peripheral blood mononuclear cells, taken before stem cell transplant. CDR3 in amino acids: CAWSVRGGGNNEQFF. The CDR3 DNA reads as TGTGCCTGGAGTGTGCGGGGGGGCGGAAACAATGAGCAGTTCTTC.